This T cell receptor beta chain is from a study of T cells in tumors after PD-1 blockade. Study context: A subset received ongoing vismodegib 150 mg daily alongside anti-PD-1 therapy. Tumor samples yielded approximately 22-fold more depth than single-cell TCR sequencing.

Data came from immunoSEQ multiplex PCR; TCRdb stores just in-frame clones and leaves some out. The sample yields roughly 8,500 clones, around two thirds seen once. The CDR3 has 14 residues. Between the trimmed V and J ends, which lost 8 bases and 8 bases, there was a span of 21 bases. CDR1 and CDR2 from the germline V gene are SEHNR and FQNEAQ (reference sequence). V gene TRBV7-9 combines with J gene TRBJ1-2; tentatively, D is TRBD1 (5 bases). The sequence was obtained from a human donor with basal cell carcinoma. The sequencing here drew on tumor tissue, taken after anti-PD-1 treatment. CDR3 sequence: CASVFLRGRDGYTF. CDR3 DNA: TGTGCCAGCGTCTTCTTAAGGGGACGGGACGGCTACACCTTC.